This T cell receptor beta chain was profiled in a study of cytomegalovirus exposure and HLA in healthy donors. With 60 Vbeta and 13 Jbeta primers, the PCR was carried out. Repertoires were generated with immunoSEQ multiplex PCR, while TCRdb's copy carries only in-frame clones and drops some. This sample has about 98,000 clones, with over 65% found just once. With respect to this clone: The antigen remains unidentified.

Findings and limits, study-wide: The authors enumerated 150 to 200 TCR beta chains as linked to cytomegalovirus. Sequencing depth roughly uniform across donors was assumed in presence/absence analyses. In a later analysis, compared with equally common non-associated chains, HLA-associated beta chains were more expanded.

The sample consisted of PBMCs. The sequence came from a male donor in good health and CMV-seronegative.

CDR3 protein: CSVEGQGGYNEQFF. The CDR3 DNA sequence: TGCAGCGTCGAGGGACAGGGGGGCTACAATGAGCAGTTCTTC. J is TRBJ2-1 and V is TRBV29-1; 11 positions match TRBD1. The V gene's germline CDR1 is SQVTM and CDR2 ANQGSEA. V shed 6 bases and J 3 bases; nucleotides not matched to a gene: 4. There are 14 residues in the CDR3.